This T cell receptor beta chain was captured by sequencing in a study of blood T cell repertoires in COVID-19. Overall study context: Spain, Italy and the United States supplied samples that represented acute and convalescent COVID-19. PBMCs, B-cell-depleted T cells, or T cells provided the cDNA or gDNA that made up the material.

The V gene lost 8 bases and the J gene lost 5 bases, with 15 bases spanning the gap. Germline V gene data show CDR1 as MNHEY and CDR2 as SVGAGI. The CDR3 consists of 14 residues. This clone was recorded a few times. Profiling relied on immunoSEQ multiplex PCR, and the TCRdb table lists in-frame clones only, not all of them. The profile shows about 200,000 clones, more than 75% of them singletons. This clonotype was obtained from a man aged 45-65 years with acute or convalescent COVID-19. V is TRBV6-5 and J is TRBJ2-2, with TRBD2 as a possible D gene (5 bases). Sequencing input: peripheral blood. The chain's CDR3 is CASHHGVGTGELFF. The DNA for the CDR3 is TGTGCCAGCCACCACGGGGTTGGGACCGGGGAGCTGTTTTTT.